One sample yielded the 32 T cell receptor beta chains listed below, sequenced in a study of CD8 T cells in Susac syndrome. RNA, at about 0.45 to 1 ug, was reverse transcribed with random hexamers. TCRdb independently ran MiXCR on the immunoSEQ multiplex PCR reads; one entry per CDR3 protein. The sample contains tens of thousands of distinct CDR3 sequences, over 90% of which appear only once. The sample taken for sequencing was CD4+ T cells from PBMCs. The receptor set was obtained from a human donor with Susac syndrome.

The V call is TRBV11-2, the J call TRBJ2-1, with 9 bases that match TRBD2. The germline V gene encodes CDR1 SGHAT and CDR2 FQNNGV. The CDR3 is 15 residues long. The V and J ends lost 2 bases and 9 bases, in that order; junction bases with no gene match: 8. CDR3 bases: TGTGCCAGCAGCTTAAGACTAGCGGACCAGATTGAGCAGTTCTTC. As protein: CASSLRLADQIEQFF.

The CDR3 region has the DNA TGCAGTGCTACCCTGACGGACAGGGTTCGCTTATCAAACATTCAGTACTTC. Amino acids: CSATLTDRVRLSNIQYF. This sequence joins TRBV20-1 and TRBJ2-4; TRBD1 agrees at 8 bases. The CDR3 runs to 17 residues. Germline V gene data show CDR1 as DFQATT and CDR2 as SNEGSKA (reference sequence). The V and J ends lost 4 bases and 6 bases, in that order; junction bases with no gene match: 17.

This chain joins TRBV9 and TRBJ2-5; 7 positions agree with TRBD1. Germline trimming cut 0 bases from V and 5 bases from J; bases unmatched to any gene: 7. The CDR3 loop spans 15 amino acids. CDR1 and CDR2 (germline): SGDLS, YYNGEE. CDR3 DNA sequence: TGTGCCAGCAGCGTAGCTGGGACAGAGGGGGAGACCCAGTACTTC. It specifies CASSVAGTEGETQYF.

The chain combines TRBV7-9 with TRBJ1-2; D is undetermined. Germline V lookup: CDR1 SEHNR, CDR2 FQNEAQ (reference sequence). V was pared by 5 bases and J by 5 bases, with 18 bases between. The CDR3 sequence is 15 residues long. CDR3 sequence reads: CASSIKSAGWYGYTF. As DNA, the CDR3 is TGTGCCAGCAGCATAAAATCGGCGGGGTGGTATGGCTACACCTTC. Supplemented by reference TRBV7-9 and TRBJ1-2, the full variable domain reads DTGVSQNPRHKITKRGQNVTFRCDPISEHNRLYWYRQTLGQGPEFLTYFQNEAQLEKSRLLSDRFSAERPKGSFSTLEIQRTEQGDSAMYLCASSIKSAGWYGYTFGSGTRLTVV.

The V call is TRBV28, the J call TRBJ1-1; tentatively, D is TRBD1 (5 bases). Per the germline V gene, CDR1 is MDHEN and CDR2 is SYDVKM. The V and J ends lost 9 bases and 10 bases respectively, with 15 bases between them. The CDR3 has 11 residues. DNA for the CDR3: TGTGCCAGTGGGACCCGCGCGGGAGCTTTCTTT. As protein: CASGTRAGAFF.

The CDR3 nucleotides are TGTGCCAGCAGTTACGACAGGGGAAACACTGAAGCTTTCTTT. This gives the protein CASSYDRGNTEAFF. The chain combines TRBV6-2 or TRBV6-3 with TRBJ1-1; 8 bases fit TRBD1. Germline CDR1 MNHEY, CDR2 SVGEGT. The CDR3 consists of 14 residues. V shed 2 bases and J 2 bases; nucleotides not matched to a gene: 1.

This clonotype was observed a single time. V is TRBV3-1 and J is TRBJ2-5; no definite D call. The V gene lost 7 bases and the J gene lost 3 bases, with 6 bases spanning the gap. Germline V gene data show CDR1 as LGHDT and CDR2 as YNNKEL (reference sequence). The CDR3 has 11 residues. CDR3 nucleotide sequence: TGTGCCAGCACCCGTAAAGAGACCCAGTACTTC. This sequence encodes CASTRKETQYF.

The chain carries TRBV20-1 and TRBJ1-1; no clear D. This CDR3 spans 11 amino acids. In germline, CDR1 is DFQATT, CDR2 SNEGSKA (reference sequence). Deletions cut 5 bases from V and 1 base from J, with 5 bases between. This CDR3 reads CSAPWNTEAFF. The CDR3 nucleotides are TGCAGTGCTCCGTGGAACACTGAAGCTTTCTTT.

This sequence joins TRBV20-1 and TRBJ2-3; D is ambiguous. Germline loops: CDR1 DFQATT, CDR2 SNEGSKA (reference sequence). The CDR3 extends over 14 amino acids. Trimming stripped 1 base from V and 0 bases from J, with 8 bases between. Here the CDR3 reads CSARVGPSTDTQYF. The DNA of the CDR3 is TGCAGTGCTAGAGTCGGACCTAGCACAGATACGCAGTATTTT.

The rearrangement uses TRBV21-1 and TRBJ2-1; the tabulated D call, TRBD2, remains unverified against the DNA. TRBV21-1 is given as a pseudogene. The CDR3 is 18 amino acids. The CDR3 region is CASSAQGWTSGAANEQFF. The CDR3 bases are TGTGCCAGCAGCGCCCAGGGATGGACTAGCGGGGCTGCCAATGAGCAGTTCTTC.

The CDR3 sequence: CSAPLGALNEKLFF. The CDR3 bases are TGCAGTGCTCCTCTCGGGGCCCTAAATGAAAAACTGTTTTTT. The chain links TRBV20-1 to TRBJ1-4; D might be TRBD1 (5 bases). The germline gives CDR1 DFQATT, CDR2 SNEGSKA (reference sequence). Trimming shortened V by 5 bases and J by 5 bases, and 15 bases separated the two germline ends. The CDR3 has 14 residues.

This chain links TRBV20-1 with TRBJ1-5; possible D gene TRBD1, 5 bases. Germline V gene sequence: CDR1 DFQATT, CDR2 SNEGSKA (reference sequence). Trimming stripped 1 base from V and 2 bases from J, with 9 bases between. The CDR3 covers 14 residues. Here the CDR3 DNA reads TGCAGTGCTAGAGGGCCCAGGGGCAATCAGCCCCAGCATTTT. Translating it yields CSARGPRGNQPQHF.

The chain carries TRBV7-2 and TRBJ2-1; a possible D gene is TRBD1 (6 bases). V was shortened by 5 bases and J by 15 bases, with 23 bases between the two germline ends. The CDR3 has 14 residues. Looked up from germline, CDR1 is SGHTA and CDR2 is FQGNSA. The CDR3 is CASSNPATTGYRFF. Written as DNA, the CDR3 is TGTGCCAGCAGCAACCCTGCCACCACAGGGTACCGGTTCTTC.

The rearrangement joins TRBV29-1 to TRBJ1-3; D gene unclear. CDR1 and CDR2 from the germline V gene are SQVTM and ANQGSEA. CDR3 length: 11 amino acids. This chain's CDR3 is CSYRSGNTIYF. In DNA form, the CDR3 reads TGCAGTTATAGGTCTGGAAACACCATATATTTT.

The rearrangement links TRBV30 to TRBJ1-2; the match to TRBD1 covers 7 bases. Trimming removed 4 bases from V and 7 bases from J; junction bases left unmatched: 9. The length of the CDR3 is 13 residues. Germline V lookup: CDR1 GTSNPN, CDR2 SVGIG (reference sequence). CDR3 sequence: CAWIRDRESGYTF. The CDR3 DNA reads TGTGCCTGGATTAGAGACAGGGAGTCTGGCTACACCTTC.

The chain employs TRBV30 and TRBJ2-7, with TRBD1 identical over 11 bases. The CDR3 totals 14 residues. V trimming: 4 bases; J trimming: 0 bases; junction bases outside the gene matches: 2. Germline V gene data show CDR1 as GTSNPN and CDR2 as SVGIG (reference sequence). The CDR3 DNA follows: TGTGCCTGGACCGGACAGGGGGCCTCCTACGAGCAGTACTTC. It is translated as CAWTGQGASYEQYF.

Concerning this clonotype: It is likely a read error, because the conserved phenylalanine at the end of the CDR3 is missing. CDR3 DNA: TGTGCCAGCAGTCATCGAACGACAAGTCAAGAGACCCAGTACCTC. Amino acid sequence: CASSHRTTSQETQYL. The V gene is TRBV27, the J gene TRBJ2-5; D unresolved. This CDR3 contains 15 residues. Germline lookup yields CDR1 MNHEY and CDR2 SMNVEV (reference sequence). The V end was cut by 5 bases, the J end by 2 bases, with 15 bases between.

V and J are TRBV28 and TRBJ1-2, with D unclear. Trimming stripped 6 bases from V and 0 bases from J, with 14 bases between. CDR1 and CDR2 (germline): MDHEN, SYDVKM. This CDR3 is built from 15 residues. This CDR3 is CASSSTVLANYGYTF. CDR3 coding DNA: TGTGCCAGCAGCTCGACTGTGTTAGCTAACTATGGCTACACCTTC.

This chain joins TRBV7-9 and TRBJ2-5, with D perhaps given as TRBD1 or TRBD2 (6 bases each). The CDR3 length is 15 residues. CDR1 and CDR2 (germline): SEHNR, FQNEAQ (reference sequence). V lost 0 bases, J lost 4 bases, and 12 bases lay in between. The CDR3 loop is CASSLASGAGETQYF. CDR3 DNA: TGTGCCAGCAGCTTAGCGTCGGGGGCAGGAGAGACCCAGTACTTC.

This rearrangement joins TRBV12-2 to TRBJ2-7; the table calls TRBD1, which could not be checked here. TRBV12-2 is reported as a pseudogene. The CDR3 is 13 amino acids. The CDR3 is CASYRDPGYEQYF. The CDR3 bases are TGTGCAAGTTATCGGGACCCGGGATACGAGCAGTACTTC.

The chain links TRBV5-1 to TRBJ2-3, with 10 bases lining up with TRBD1. V was pared by 5 bases and J by 4 bases, with 7 bases of the junction left unmatched. CDR3 size: 15 residues. CDR1 SGHRS and CDR2 YFSETQ come from the germline V gene. DNA of the CDR3: TGCGCCAGCAGAACTGGGACAGGGGAGGCAGATACGCAGTATTTT. Amino acid sequence: CASRTGTGEADTQYF. The complete variable domain, with remaining parts taken from reference TRBV5-1 and TRBJ2-3, reads KAGVTQTPRYLIKTRGQQVTLSCSPISGHRSVSWYQQTPGQGLQFLFEYFSETQRNKGNFPGRFSGRQFSNSRSEMNVSTLELGDSALYLCASRTGTGEADTQYFGPGTRLTVL.

V is TRBV30 and J is TRBJ1-5, with D possibly TRBD1 on 6 matching bases. CDR3 size: 13 residues. Per germline, CDR1 GTSNPN and CDR2 SVGIG (reference sequence). Trimming removed 0 bases from V and 7 bases from J, with 10 bases in between. The chain's CDR3 is CAWSVVGGQPQHF. DNA for the CDR3: TGTGCCTGGAGTGTGGTAGGGGGGCAGCCCCAGCATTTT.

The V and J genes are TRBV7-3 and TRBJ2-3, with 9 positions matching TRBD1. CDR3 length equals 15 residues. V was clipped by 5 bases and J by 2 bases; unmatched bases: 5. Per germline, CDR1 SGHTA and CDR2 FQGTGA. CDR3 region: CASSPGTGITDTQYF. As DNA, the CDR3 is TGTGCCAGCAGCCCCGGGACAGGGATCACAGATACGCAGTATTTT.

The CDR3 sequence: CAWDVGGYQPQHF. CDR3 nucleotides: TGTGCCTGGGACGTCGGGGGATATCAGCCCCAGCATTTT. This chain uses TRBV30 with TRBJ1-5, with D possibly being TRBD1 (5 bases). The germline gives CDR1 GTSNPN, CDR2 SVGIG (reference sequence). V dropped 5 bases and J dropped 5 bases, with 13 bases sitting between them. CDR3 length: 13 amino acids.

This chain connects TRBV5-6 to TRBJ1-5; weak D call: TRBD1 (5 bases). The V gene lost 4 bases and the J gene lost 4 bases, with 9 bases spanning the gap. Germline V gene data show CDR1 as SGHDT and CDR2 as YYEEEE. This CDR3 has 13 residues. The CDR3 protein is CASSPGRNQPQHF. In DNA, the CDR3 is TGTGCCAGCAGCCCGGGACGGAATCAGCCCCAGCATTTT.

A single count supports this clonotype. The V call is TRBV7-9, the J call TRBJ2-3; D is undetermined. The CDR3 extends over 14 amino acids. The V gene lost 2 bases and the J gene lost 2 bases, with 8 bases spanning the gap. CDR1 is SEHNR and CDR2 is FQNEAQ in the germline V gene (reference sequence). The CDR3 spells CASSLRQATDTQYF. Written as DNA, the CDR3 is TGTGCCAGCAGCTTACGCCAGGCCACAGATACGCAGTATTTT. The full variable domain, completed using reference TRBV7-9 and TRBJ2-3, is DTGVSQNPRHKITKRGQNVTFRCDPISEHNRLYWYRQTLGQGPEFLTYFQNEAQLEKSRLLSDRFSAERPKGSFSTLEIQRTEQGDSAMYLCASSLRQATDTQYFGPGTRLTVL.

CDR3 residues: CASSPPRGRVTHGYTF. CDR3 DNA sequence: TGTGCCAGCAGCCCCCCGAGGGGCCGTGTGACCCATGGCTACACCTTC. The V and J genes are TRBV12-3 or TRBV12-4 and TRBJ1-2; possible D gene TRBD1, 5 bases. The CDR3 covers 16 residues. Trimming left V 6 bases short and J 6 bases short, with 23 bases between.

This chain uses TRBV20-1 with TRBJ1-1; D perhaps matches TRBD1 (6 bases). The CDR3 covers 13 residues. V was clipped by 5 bases and J by 8 bases, with 18 bases between them. Looked up from germline, CDR1 is DFQATT and CDR2 is SNEGSKA (reference sequence). This CDR3 is CSAWDTSTLEAFF. The CDR3 nucleotides read TGCAGTGCTTGGGACACCTCTACACTAGAAGCTTTCTTT.

V is TRBV5-1 and J is TRBJ2-1; D remains ambiguous. Germline V gene data show CDR1 as SGHRS and CDR2 as YFSETQ. V lost 0 bases and J 7 bases, leaving 8 bases between the germline ends. The CDR3 is made up of 13 amino acids. CDR3 nucleotide sequence: TGCGCCAGCAGCTTGGACGTCACGAATGAGCAGTTCTTC. This codes for CASSLDVTNEQFF. The entire variable domain, with the rest obtained from reference TRBV5-1 and TRBJ2-1, is as follows: KAGVTQTPRYLIKTRGQQVTLSCSPISGHRSVSWYQQTPGQGLQFLFEYFSETQRNKGNFPGRFSGRQFSNSRSEMNVSTLELGDSALYLCASSLDVTNEQFFGPGTRLTVL.

The V call is TRBV7-2, the J call TRBJ1-2; 8 bases are a match to TRBD1. CDR3 length: 14 amino acids. Trimming removed 7 bases from V and 5 bases from J; junction bases left unmatched: 9. The V gene's germline CDR1 is SGHTA and CDR2 FQGNSA. The CDR3 reads CASTLAGGSYGYTF. The CDR3, as DNA: TGTGCCAGCACCCTGGCAGGGGGCAGTTATGGCTACACCTTC.

This chain joins TRBV2 and TRBJ2-3, with 9 bases lining up with TRBD1. After removal of 3 bases from V and 3 bases from J, the junction contained 10 bases not matched to a gene. Germline V gene lookup returns CDR1 SNHLY and CDR2 FYNNEI. The CDR3 runs to 17 residues. The CDR3 sequence is CASSDSRDRVRTDTQYF. CDR3 coding DNA: TGTGCCAGCAGTGACTCCCGGGACAGGGTTAGGACAGATACGCAGTATTTT.

This rearrangement joins TRBV7-8 to TRBJ2-4; possible D gene TRBD1, 8 bases. The CDR3 is made up of 15 amino acids. Trimming removed 5 bases at V and 6 bases at J, with 17 bases between. Looked up from germline, CDR1 is SGHVS and CDR2 is FQNEAQ. The CDR3 nucleotides read TGTGCCAGCAGCACCCGAACAGGGGGGGGAAACATTCAGTACTTC. Residues: CASSTRTGGGNIQYF.